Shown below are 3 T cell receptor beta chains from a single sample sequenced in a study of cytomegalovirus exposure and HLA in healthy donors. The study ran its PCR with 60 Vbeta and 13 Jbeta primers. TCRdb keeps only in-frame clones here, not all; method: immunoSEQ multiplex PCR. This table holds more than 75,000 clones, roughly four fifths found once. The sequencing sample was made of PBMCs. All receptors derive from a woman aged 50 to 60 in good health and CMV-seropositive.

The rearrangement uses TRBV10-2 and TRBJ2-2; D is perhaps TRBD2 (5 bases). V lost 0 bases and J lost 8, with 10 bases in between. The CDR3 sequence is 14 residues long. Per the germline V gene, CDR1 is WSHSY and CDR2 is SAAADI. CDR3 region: CASSESRLRGELFF. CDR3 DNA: TGCGCCAGCAGTGAGTCGCGACTAAGAGGGGAGCTGTTTTTT.

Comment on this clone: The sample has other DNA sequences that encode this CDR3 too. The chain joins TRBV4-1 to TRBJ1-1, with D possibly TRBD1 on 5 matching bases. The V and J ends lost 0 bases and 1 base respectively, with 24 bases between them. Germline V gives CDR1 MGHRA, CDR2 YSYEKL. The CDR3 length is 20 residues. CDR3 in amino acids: CASSQDRVAGDLGRNTEAFF. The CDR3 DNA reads TGCGCCAGCAGCCAAGATCGGGTAGCGGGGGACCTCGGTCGGAACACTGAAGCTTTCTTT.

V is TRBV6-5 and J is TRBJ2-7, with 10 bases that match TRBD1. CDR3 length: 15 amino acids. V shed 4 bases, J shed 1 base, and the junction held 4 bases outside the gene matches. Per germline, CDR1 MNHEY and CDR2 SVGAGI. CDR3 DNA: TGTGCCAGCAGTTCCCGGGACAGGGGTTCCTACGAGCAGTACTTC. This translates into CASSSRDRGSYEQYF.